This T cell receptor (beta chain) comes out of a study of cytomegalovirus exposure and HLA in healthy donors. It was with 60 Vbeta and 13 Jbeta primers that the PCR ran. TCRdb's copy holds only in-frame clones and misses some; the assay was immunoSEQ multiplex PCR. The profile shows 150,000 to 200,000 clones, roughly 87% of them singletons. Losses at the gene ends were 3 bases for V and 3 bases for J; bases not matched to a gene: 6. Germline V gene sequence: CDR1 SGHRS, CDR2 YFSETQ. CDR3 length: 15 amino acids. As to this clone: The target antigen is unknown.

Study-wide results and limits: There was a cluster of highly shared sequence variants that was likely a sequencing artifact.

Sequences were obtained from PBMCs. The chain carries TRBV5-1 and TRBJ2-7; TRBD1 matches 10 bases. The sequence was obtained from a girl between 5 and 17 years old in good health and CMV-seropositive. CDR3 region: CASSSGQGSIYEQYF. CDR3 coding DNA: TGCGCCAGCAGCTCGGGACAGGGGAGTATCTACGAGCAGTACTTC. Complete variable domain (other parts from reference TRBV5-1 and TRBJ2-7): KAGVTQTPRYLIKTRGQQVTLSCSPISGHRSVSWYQQTPGQGLQFLFEYFSETQRNKGNFPGRFSGRQFSNSRSEMNVSTLELGDSALYLCASSSGQGSIYEQYFGPGTRLTVT.